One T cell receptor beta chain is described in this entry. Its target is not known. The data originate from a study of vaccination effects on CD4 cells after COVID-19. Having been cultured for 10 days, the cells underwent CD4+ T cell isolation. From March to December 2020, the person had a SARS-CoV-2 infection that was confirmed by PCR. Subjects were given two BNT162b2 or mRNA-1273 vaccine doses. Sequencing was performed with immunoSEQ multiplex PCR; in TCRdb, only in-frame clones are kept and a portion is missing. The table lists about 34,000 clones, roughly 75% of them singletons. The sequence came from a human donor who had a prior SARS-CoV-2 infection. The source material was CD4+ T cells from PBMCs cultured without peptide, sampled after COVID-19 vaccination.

The CDR3 spells CAWSAGQGAIYGYTF. CDR3 bases: TGTGCCTGGAGTGCTGGACAGGGGGCAATCTATGGCTACACCTTC. V gene TRBV30 combines with J gene TRBJ1-2; TRBD1 matches 11 bases. Germline V gives CDR1 GTSNPN, CDR2 SVGIG (reference sequence). The trim removed 1 base at V and 4 bases at J, leaving 5 bases unmatched. The CDR3 loop spans 15 amino acids.